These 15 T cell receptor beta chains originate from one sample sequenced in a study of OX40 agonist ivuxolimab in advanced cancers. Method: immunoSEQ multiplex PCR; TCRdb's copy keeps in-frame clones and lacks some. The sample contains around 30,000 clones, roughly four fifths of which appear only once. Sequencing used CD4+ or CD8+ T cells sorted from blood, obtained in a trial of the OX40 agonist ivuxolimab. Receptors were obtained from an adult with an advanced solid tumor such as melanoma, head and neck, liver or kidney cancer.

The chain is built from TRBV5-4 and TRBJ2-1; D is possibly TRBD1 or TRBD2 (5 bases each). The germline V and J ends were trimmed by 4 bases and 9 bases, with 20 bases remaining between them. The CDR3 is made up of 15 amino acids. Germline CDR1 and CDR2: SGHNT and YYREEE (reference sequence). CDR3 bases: TGTGCCAGCAGCGGTGAGGGGAGCAGGCGCGCTGAGCAGTTCTTC. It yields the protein CASSGEGSRRAEQFF. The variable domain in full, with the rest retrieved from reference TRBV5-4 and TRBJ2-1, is ETGVTQSPTHLIKTRGQQVTLRCSSQSGHNTVSWYQQALGQGPQFIFQYYREEENGRGNFPPRFSGLQFPNYSSELNVNALELDDSALYLCASSGEGSRRAEQFFGPGTRLTVL.

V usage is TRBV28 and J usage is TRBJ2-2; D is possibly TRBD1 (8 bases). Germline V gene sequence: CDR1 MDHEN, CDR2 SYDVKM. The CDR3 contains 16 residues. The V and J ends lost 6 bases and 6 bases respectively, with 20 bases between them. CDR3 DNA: TGTGCCAGCAGCCAACAGGGGGGGTTAACCGCCGGGGAGCTGTTTTTT. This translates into CASSQQGGLTAGELFF. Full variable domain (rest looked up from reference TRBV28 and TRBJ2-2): DVKVTQSSRYLVKRTGEKVFLECVQDMDHENMFWYRQDPGLGLRLIYFSYDVKMKEKGDIPEGYSVSREKKERFSLILESASTNQTSMYLCASSQQGGLTAGELFFGEGSRLTVL.

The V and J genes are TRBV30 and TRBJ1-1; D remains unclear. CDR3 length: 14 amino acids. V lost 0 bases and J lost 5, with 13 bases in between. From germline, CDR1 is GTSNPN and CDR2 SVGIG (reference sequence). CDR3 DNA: TGTGCCTGGAGTGTAACCGGGTTGGGTACTGAAGCTTTCTTT. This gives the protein CAWSVTGLGTEAFF.

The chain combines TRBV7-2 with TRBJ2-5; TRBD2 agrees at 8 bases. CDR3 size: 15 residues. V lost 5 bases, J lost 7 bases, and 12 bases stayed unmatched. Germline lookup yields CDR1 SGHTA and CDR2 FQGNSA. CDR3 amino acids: CASSRTRGGLGTQYF. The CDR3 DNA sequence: TGTGCCAGCAGCCGGACCCGGGGGGGCTTGGGGACCCAGTACTTC. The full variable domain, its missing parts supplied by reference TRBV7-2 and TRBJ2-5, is GAGVSQSPSNKVTEKGKDVELRCDPISGHTALYWYRQSLGQGLEFLIYFQGNSAPDKSGLPSDRFSAERTGGSVSTLTIQRTQQEDSAVYLCASSRTRGGLGTQYFGPGTRLLVL.

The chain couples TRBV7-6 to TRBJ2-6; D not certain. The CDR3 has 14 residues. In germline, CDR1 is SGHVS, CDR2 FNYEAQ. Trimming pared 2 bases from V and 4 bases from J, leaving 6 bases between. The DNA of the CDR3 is TGTGCCAGCAGCTTATCGGCCGGGGCCAACGTCCTGACTTTC. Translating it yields CASSLSAGANVLTF.

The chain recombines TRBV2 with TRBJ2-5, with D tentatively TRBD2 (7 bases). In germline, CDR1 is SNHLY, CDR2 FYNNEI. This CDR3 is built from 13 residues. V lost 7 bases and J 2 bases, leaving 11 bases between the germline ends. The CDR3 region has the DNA TGTGCCAGCACACGGGGGGCACAAGAGACCCAGTACTTC. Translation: CASTRGAQETQYF.

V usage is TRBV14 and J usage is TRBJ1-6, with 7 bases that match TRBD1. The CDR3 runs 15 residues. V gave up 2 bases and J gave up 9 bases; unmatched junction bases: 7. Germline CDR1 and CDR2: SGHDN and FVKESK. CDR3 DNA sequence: TGTGCCAGCAGCCAATTCAGGGGGGATGGTTCACCCCTCCACTTT. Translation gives CASSQFRGDGSPLHF.

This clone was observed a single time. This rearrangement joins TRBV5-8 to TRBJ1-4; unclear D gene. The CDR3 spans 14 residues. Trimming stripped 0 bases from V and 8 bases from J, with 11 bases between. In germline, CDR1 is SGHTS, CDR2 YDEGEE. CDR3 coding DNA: TGTGCCAGCAGCTTGGCGGGATTTGGGGAAAAACTGTTTTTT. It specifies CASSLAGFGEKLFF.

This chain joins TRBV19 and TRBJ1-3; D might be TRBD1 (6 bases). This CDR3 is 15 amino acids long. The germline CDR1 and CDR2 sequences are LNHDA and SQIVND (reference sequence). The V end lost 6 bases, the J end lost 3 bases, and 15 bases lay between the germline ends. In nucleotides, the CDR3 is TGTGCCAGTAGGCCCCCAGGGGAAAGTGGAAACACCATATATTTT. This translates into CASRPPGESGNTIYF.

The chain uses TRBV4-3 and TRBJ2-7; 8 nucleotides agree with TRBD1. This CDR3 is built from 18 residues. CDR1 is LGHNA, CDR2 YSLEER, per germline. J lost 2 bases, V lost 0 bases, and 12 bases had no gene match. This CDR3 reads CASSQEPATGGWAYEQYF. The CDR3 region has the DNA TGCGCCAGCAGCCAAGAACCCGCCACAGGGGGGTGGGCCTACGAGCAGTACTTC.

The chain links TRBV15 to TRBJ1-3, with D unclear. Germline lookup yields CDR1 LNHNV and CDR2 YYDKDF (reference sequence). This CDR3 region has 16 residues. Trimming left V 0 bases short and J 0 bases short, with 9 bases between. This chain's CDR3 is CATSRDLVNSGNTIYF. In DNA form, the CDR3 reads TGTGCCACCAGCAGAGATCTGGTGAACTCTGGAAACACCATATATTTT.

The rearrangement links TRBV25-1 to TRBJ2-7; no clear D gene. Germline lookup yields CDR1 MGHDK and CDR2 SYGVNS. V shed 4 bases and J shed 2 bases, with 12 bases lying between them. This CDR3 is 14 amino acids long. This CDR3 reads CASSGPRHPYEQYF. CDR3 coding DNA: TGTGCCAGCAGTGGACCGCGCCACCCCTACGAGCAGTACTTC.

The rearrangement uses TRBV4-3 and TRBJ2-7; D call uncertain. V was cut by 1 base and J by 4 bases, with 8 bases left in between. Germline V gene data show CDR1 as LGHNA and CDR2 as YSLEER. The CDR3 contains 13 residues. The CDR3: CASSQGRFYEQYF. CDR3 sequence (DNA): TGCGCCAGCAGCCAAGGAAGGTTTTACGAGCAGTACTTC.

CDR3 nucleotides: TGTGCCTGGGACCCGACAGGGGGTAATGAAAAACTGTTTTTT. This sequence encodes CAWDPTGGNEKLFF. The V and J genes are TRBV30 and TRBJ1-4; 9 bases are shared with TRBD1. V shed 5 bases and J 4 bases; nucleotides not matched to a gene: 5. This CDR3 has 14 residues. Looked up from germline, CDR1 is GTSNPN and CDR2 is SVGIG (reference sequence).

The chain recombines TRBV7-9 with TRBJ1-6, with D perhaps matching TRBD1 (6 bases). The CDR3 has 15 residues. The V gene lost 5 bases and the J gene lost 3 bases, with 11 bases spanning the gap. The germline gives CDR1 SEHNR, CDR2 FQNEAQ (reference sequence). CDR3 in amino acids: CASSLGQSYNSPLHF. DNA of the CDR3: TGTGCCAGCAGCCTAGGACAGAGCTATAATTCACCCCTCCACTTT.